This T cell receptor beta chain was recorded in a study of cytomegalovirus exposure and HLA in healthy donors. For the study at large: Early release data held 80 million to 100 million unique TCRs from HLA-typed donors.

Primers: 60 Vbeta forward and 13 Jbeta reverse. The protocol was immunoSEQ multiplex PCR, while the TCRdb copy is restricted to in-frame clones and leaves out a portion. The sample yields 170,000 or so clones, roughly 80% seen once. In the case of this clone: No antigen is known for it.

Trimming removed 0 bases at V and 3 bases at J, with 9 bases between. CDR1 SGHRS and CDR2 YFSETQ come from the germline V gene. CDR3 length: 15 amino acids. Points from the study as a whole: Excluded: some indistinguishable V segments such as TRBV6-2 and TRBV6-3.

The J gene is TRBJ1-4, the V gene TRBV5-1; D gene ambiguous. The clonotype was recovered from a man between 60 and 75 years old in good health and CMV-seronegative. Source material: PBMCs. This chain's CDR3 is CASSLGEGSNEKLFF. In DNA, the CDR3 is TGCGCCAGCAGCTTGGGGGAGGGTTCTAATGAAAAACTGTTTTTT.